The next 21 T cell receptor beta chains were all read from a single sample in a study of shared clonotypes between healthy human individuals. Here immunoSEQ multiplex PCR was the method, and the copy in TCRdb shows in-frame clones only, minus some. The sample contains approximately 320,000 clones, about nine tenths of which appear only once. Sample: memory CD8+ T cells sorted from blood. Subset defined: CD45RO+ cells pooled with CCR7-negative TemRA cells. Every receptor here comes from a man between 18 and 29 years old in good health.

This sequence joins TRBV11-2 and TRBJ2-7, with D perhaps matching TRBD2 (6 bases). The CDR3 totals 16 residues. Between the trimmed V and J ends, which lost 0 bases and 2 bases, there was a span of 14 bases. Germline V gene lookup returns CDR1 SGHAT and CDR2 FQNNGV. CDR3 loop: CASSLEGPGETYEQYF. The CDR3 bases are TGTGCCAGCAGCTTAGAGGGCCCGGGGGAAACCTACGAGCAGTACTTC.

This sequence joins TRBV29-1 and TRBJ2-3; D unresolved. This CDR3 has 14 amino acids. V lost 5 bases and J lost 0, with 12 bases in between. CDR1 is SQVTM, CDR2 ANQGSEA, per germline. The CDR3 DNA sequence: TGCAGCGTTTTGGTGCGGCCTAGCACAGATACGCAGTATTTT. This encodes CSVLVRPSTDTQYF.

The CDR3 nucleotides read TGTGCCAGCAGCCGCGGGGACGAGCAGTACTTC. Translating gives CASSRGDEQYF. V gene TRBV7-6 combines with J gene TRBJ2-7; D may be TRBD2 (6 bases). The length of the CDR3 is 11 residues. The germline V gene has CDR1 SGHVS and CDR2 FNYEAQ. Trimming took off 5 bases at V and 5 bases at J, with 7 bases between the two ends.

The chain combines TRBV19 with TRBJ2-2; no reliable D call. In germline, CDR1 is LNHDA, CDR2 SQIVND (reference sequence). The V and J ends lost 7 bases and 5 bases respectively, with 11 bases between them. The CDR3 sequence is 13 residues long. The CDR3 reads CASTPGLTGELFF. DNA for the CDR3: TGTGCCAGTACCCCCGGGCTTACCGGGGAGCTGTTTTTT.

The chain is built from TRBV13 and TRBJ2-1; 8 bases line up with TRBD2. Germline V lookup: CDR1 PRHDT, CDR2 FYEKMQ (reference sequence). This CDR3 region has 16 residues. V was pared by 1 base and J by 4 bases, with 6 bases of the junction left unmatched. For the CDR3, the DNA is TGTGCCAGCAGCTTAGTTCGGGAGGGTGATTACAATGAGCAGTTCTTC. It yields the protein CASSLVREGDYNEQFF.

In its sample, this clone was seen once. This rearrangement joins TRBV7-8 to TRBJ2-1; 10 nucleotides match TRBD2. CDR3 length: 18 amino acids. Germline lookup yields CDR1 SGHVS and CDR2 FQNEAQ. The J segment lost 4 bases and the V segment lost 0 bases, leaving 9 bases of the junction unmatched. DNA for the CDR3: TGTGCCAGCAGCTTAGCTAGCGCGGTAGCGGGAGGTTACAATGAGCAGTTCTTC. This codes for CASSLASAVAGGYNEQFF.

In this sample, this clone turned up once. This chain joins TRBV7-2 and TRBJ2-7, with 9 bases identical to TRBD2. Per the germline V gene, CDR1 is SGHTA and CDR2 is FQGNSA. The CDR3 consists of 15 residues. V was pared by 4 bases and J by 3 bases, with 7 bases of the junction left unmatched. CDR3 sequence reads: CASSSVAGVNYEQYF. CDR3 sequence (DNA): TGTGCCAGCAGCTCCGTAGCGGGAGTAAACTACGAGCAGTACTTC. Together with reference TRBV7-2 and TRBJ2-7, the CDR3 gives the full variable domain: GAGVSQSPSNKVTEKGKDVELRCDPISGHTALYWYRQSLGQGLEFLIYFQGNSAPDKSGLPSDRFSAERTGGSVSTLTIQRTQQEDSAVYLCASSSVAGVNYEQYFGPGTRLTVT.

This clone occurred many times. The J gene is TRBJ1-1, the V gene TRBV5-5; TRBD1 aligns across 10 bases. V dropped 4 bases and J dropped 5; count of bases not matched to a gene: 8. Germline V gene lookup returns CDR1 SGHKS and CDR2 YYEKEE (reference sequence). This CDR3 has 15 amino acids. The CDR3 reads CASSLRQGARTEAFF. The CDR3 nucleotides read TGTGCCAGCAGCCTGCGACAGGGGGCGAGAACTGAAGCTTTCTTT.

The chain links TRBV7-6 to TRBJ2-7, with unresolved D. Trimming took off 3 bases at V and 5 bases at J, with 20 bases between the two ends. Germline V lookup: CDR1 SGHVS, CDR2 FNYEAQ. This CDR3 has 16 residues. The CDR3 coding sequence is TGTGCCAGCAGCTTCGTTGCGTCGCCGGGTTCGGACGAGCAGTACTTC. This codes for CASSFVASPGSDEQYF.

The CDR3 is CASGRTGYGYTF. The DNA of the CDR3 is TGTGCTAGTGGCAGGACAGGGTATGGCTACACCTTC. The rearrangement uses TRBV12-5 and TRBJ1-2; TRBD1 aligns across 8 bases. Germline assignment: CDR1 LGHNT and CDR2 FRNRAP. J gave up 5 bases and V 6 bases, and 2 bases lay outside the gene matches. This CDR3 spans 12 amino acids.

The rearrangement uses TRBV19 and TRBJ2-7; TRBD1 might be the D (5 bases). Trimming shortened V by 3 bases and J by 4 bases, and 16 bases separated the two germline ends. Germline-derived CDR1 and CDR2 are LNHDA and SQIVND (reference sequence). This CDR3 is 15 amino acids long. The CDR3 sequence is CASSIGHRGPYEQYF. The DNA for the CDR3 is TGTGCCAGTAGTATCGGACACCGTGGACCTTACGAGCAGTACTTC.

The chain carries TRBV5-1 and TRBJ2-7; 7 bases fit TRBD1. The V gene's germline CDR1 is SGHRS and CDR2 YFSETQ. With 1 base clipped from V and 0 bases from J, the junction kept 4 bases outside the gene matches. The CDR3 covers 15 residues. This CDR3 is CASSLLGGSSYEQYF. The CDR3 nucleotides are TGCGCCAGCAGCTTGTTAGGGGGCAGCTCCTACGAGCAGTACTTC.

This clone has only one observation. The chain joins TRBV7-9 to TRBJ1-1; D not certain. CDR1 is SEHNR, CDR2 FQNEAQ, per germline (reference sequence). This CDR3 spans 13 amino acids. The V end was cut by 1 base, the J end by 6 bases, with 9 bases between. The CDR3, as DNA: TGTGCCAGCAGCTTAGTTTTGGGAGCTGAAGCTTTCTTT. It translates to CASSLVLGAEAFF.

The J gene is TRBJ1-2, the V gene TRBV7-9; 8 bases are shared with TRBD1. V lost 4 bases to trimming and J lost 8 bases; unmatched junction nucleotides: 9. In germline, CDR1 is SEHNR, CDR2 FQNEAQ (reference sequence). The CDR3 length is 14 residues. CDR3 region: CASSYVQGARGYTF. Written as DNA, the CDR3 is TGTGCCAGCAGCTATGTCCAGGGGGCGCGGGGCTACACCTTC. The variable domain in full, with the rest retrieved from reference TRBV7-9 and TRBJ1-2, is DTGVSQNPRHKITKRGQNVTFRCDPISEHNRLYWYRQTLGQGPEFLTYFQNEAQLEKSRLLSDRFSAERPKGSFSTLEIQRTEQGDSAMYLCASSYVQGARGYTFGSGTRLTVV.

The genes are TRBV30 and TRBJ2-2; D remains unclear. Deletions cut 2 bases from V and 0 bases from J, with 19 bases between. This CDR3 comprises 18 residues. CDR1 is GTSNPN and CDR2 is SVGIG in the germline V gene (reference sequence). For the CDR3, the DNA is TGTGCCTGGAGTTCGGGCGGTTTTGTCAGTGCGAACACCGGGGAGCTGTTTTTT. Residues: CAWSSGGFVSANTGELFF.

V is TRBV29-1 and J is TRBJ1-1; no reliable D call. V was clipped by 1 base and J by 11 bases, with 8 bases between them. This CDR3 spans 10 amino acids. In germline, CDR1 is SQVTM, CDR2 ANQGSEA. CDR3 protein: CSVEVDGAFF. Here the CDR3 DNA reads TGCAGCGTTGAAGTAGATGGGGCTTTCTTT.

The chain joins TRBV18 to TRBJ2-7; perhaps TRBD1 as D (6 bases). Germline V gives CDR1 KGHSH, CDR2 LQKENI. The CDR3 extends over 16 amino acids. Trimming removed 2 bases from V and 2 bases from J, with 16 bases in between. The CDR3 sequence: CASSPWGLNSPYEQYF. DNA of the CDR3: TGTGCCAGCTCACCATGGGGGCTAAATTCTCCCTACGAGCAGTACTTC.

This chain uses TRBV10-3 with TRBJ2-7; 10 bases are shared with TRBD2. The CDR3 spans 14 residues. V lost 3 bases to trimming and J lost 3 bases; unmatched junction nucleotides: 2. The V gene's germline CDR1 is ENHRY and CDR2 SYGVKD. In nucleotides, the CDR3 is TGTGCCATCAGTGATGCTAGCGGGAGCTACGAGCAGTACTTC. Encoded protein: CAISDASGSYEQYF.

This rearrangement joins TRBV11-2 to TRBJ2-4, with 7 bases fitting TRBD2. CDR3 length: 14 residues. V shed 5 bases, J shed 1 base, and the junction held 2 bases outside the gene matches. Germline CDR1 is SGHAT and CDR2 is FQNNGV. CDR3 in amino acids: CASSPGGAKNIQYF. Written as DNA, the CDR3 is TGTGCCAGCAGCCCCGGGGGGGCCAAAAACATTCAGTACTTC.

CDR3 loop: CASSAEGAGYGYTF. CDR3 DNA sequence: TGTGCCAGCAGTGCCGAGGGCGCGGGGTATGGCTACACCTTC. This chain joins TRBV6-1 and TRBJ1-2; no definite D call. Germline-derived CDR1 and CDR2 are MNHNS and SASEGT. Trimming pared 4 bases from V and 5 bases from J, leaving 14 bases between. The CDR3 is 14 residues long.

The V and J genes are TRBV9 and TRBJ2-1, with TRBD2 matching 7 bases. Germline loops: CDR1 SGDLS, CDR2 YYNGEE. With V trimmed by 0 bases and J by 5 bases, 2 bases remained unmatched. The CDR3 sequence is 14 residues long. The CDR3 spells CASSVAGGNNEQFF. The CDR3 nucleotides are TGTGCCAGCAGCGTAGCGGGGGGAAACAATGAGCAGTTCTTC.